These 21 T cell receptor beta chains were sequenced from one sample in a study of cytomegalovirus exposure and HLA in healthy donors. TCRdb's copy holds only in-frame clones and misses some; the assay was immunoSEQ multiplex PCR. The sample yields roughly 140,000 clones, about 89% seen once. Sample: PBMCs. These receptors were collected from a woman under 30 in good health and CMV-seropositive.

Of note for this clone: This sample also contains other DNA sequences that code for the same CDR3. The chain joins TRBV19 to TRBJ2-7; 7 nucleotides match TRBD2. CDR3 length equals 14 residues. In germline, CDR1 is LNHDA, CDR2 SQIVND (reference sequence). Losses at the gene ends were 1 base for V and 1 base for J; bases not matched to a gene: 1. CDR3 loop: CASSIAGGSYEQYF. CDR3 coding DNA: TGTGCCAGTAGTATAGCGGGAGGTTCCTACGAGCAGTACTTC.

The rearrangement joins TRBV7-2 to TRBJ1-5; TRBD1 might be the D (5 bases). V lost 1 base and J lost 5, with 12 bases in between. Germline V CDR1 and CDR2: SGHTA, FQGNSA. The CDR3 runs to 15 residues. This CDR3 reads CASSLEAGLDQPQHF. The CDR3 nucleotides are TGTGCCAGCAGCTTAGAAGCAGGGCTAGATCAGCCCCAGCATTTT.

The CDR3 spells CASGLVEGVGEQYF. The CDR3 DNA follows: TGTGCTAGTGGTTTGGTGGAAGGGGTCGGCGAGCAGTACTTC. V gene TRBV12-5 combines with J gene TRBJ2-7, with TRBD1 as a possible D gene (5 bases). Trimming left V 0 bases short and J 6 bases short, with 12 bases between. The length of the CDR3 is 14 residues. Germline V lookup: CDR1 LGHNT, CDR2 FRNRAP.

The CDR3 nucleotides are TGTGCCAGCAGTTTATCCCGGGGGGCCTACGAGCAGTACTTC. It yields the protein CASSLSRGAYEQYF. This chain uses TRBV6-6 with TRBJ2-7; 7 positions match TRBD2. Trimming at V came to 4 bases and at J to 2 bases, leaving 5 bases not matched to a gene. The CDR3 consists of 14 residues. Per germline, CDR1 MNHNY and CDR2 SVGAGI (reference sequence).

This clone showed up just once. This sequence joins TRBV5-6 and TRBJ2-1; 7 bases align to TRBD1. This CDR3 is built from 15 residues. V trimming: 4 bases; J trimming: 7 bases; junction bases outside the gene matches: 11. Germline values: CDR1 SGHDT, CDR2 YYEEEE. The DNA for the CDR3 is TGTGCCAGCAGCCTACGGACAGGAACAGGGAATGAGCAGTTCTTC. This gives the protein CASSLRTGTGNEQFF.

This chain uses TRBV30 with TRBJ1-5, with TRBD1 matching over 7 bases. Trimming removed 0 bases from V and 1 base from J; junction bases left unmatched: 3. This CDR3 is built from 15 residues. The V gene's germline CDR1 is GTSNPN and CDR2 SVGIG (reference sequence). CDR3 residues: CAWSVKGASNQPQHF. In nucleotides, the CDR3 is TGTGCCTGGAGTGTAAAGGGGGCGAGCAATCAGCCCCAGCATTTT.

V and J are TRBV6-5 and TRBJ2-7, with 9 nucleotides matching TRBD1. This CDR3 contains 14 residues. With V trimmed by 6 bases and J by 5 bases, 8 bases remained unmatched. Germline V gene lookup returns CDR1 MNHEY and CDR2 SVGAGI. The CDR3 loop reads CASRRTGAIHEQYF. The CDR3 region has the DNA TGTGCCAGCAGGAGGACAGGGGCTATCCACGAGCAGTACTTC.

V and J are TRBV9 and TRBJ2-5, with 8 bases lining up with TRBD1. Germline V gene data show CDR1 as SGDLS and CDR2 as YYNGEE. The trim removed 2 bases at V and 5 bases at J, leaving 8 bases unmatched. The CDR3 runs 15 residues. The CDR3 region is CASSVRQGRRETQYF. CDR3 coding DNA: TGTGCCAGCAGCGTGAGACAGGGGCGACGGGAGACCCAGTACTTC.

J is TRBJ2-3 and V is TRBV19; TRBD1 aligns across 12 bases. Per germline, CDR1 LNHDA and CDR2 SQIVND (reference sequence). Trimming removed 7 bases from V and 6 bases from J; junction bases left unmatched: 11. CDR3 length: 16 residues. The CDR3 is CASTTRVGTGGDTQYF. The CDR3 DNA is TGTGCCAGTACCACGAGGGTAGGGACAGGGGGCGATACGCAGTATTTT.

The chain couples TRBV30 to TRBJ1-2, with D uncertain. The germline CDR1 and CDR2 sequences are GTSNPN and SVGIG (reference sequence). V was trimmed by 3 bases and J by 1 base, leaving 6 bases between them. This CDR3 region has 12 residues. The CDR3 nucleotides read TGTGCCTGGAGCCCAAATAACTATGGCTACACCTTC. Amino acid sequence: CAWSPNNYGYTF.

This sequence joins TRBV5-1 and TRBJ2-5, with D tentatively TRBD2 (6 bases). CDR1 and CDR2 (germline): SGHRS, YFSETQ. V lost 3 bases, J lost 3 bases, and 9 bases lay in between. The CDR3 sequence is 13 residues long. This CDR3 is CASSWGLKETQYF. DNA for the CDR3: TGCGCCAGCAGCTGGGGACTGAAAGAGACCCAGTACTTC.

The rearrangement uses TRBV6-5 and TRBJ1-1, with D tentatively TRBD1 (6 bases). This CDR3 is built from 14 residues. V lost 6 bases to trimming and J lost 0 bases, with 11 bases between them. Germline V gene lookup returns CDR1 MNHEY and CDR2 SVGAGI. CDR3 in amino acids: CASRSGTLNTEAFF. CDR3 in DNA: TGTGCCAGCAGGTCCGGGACACTGAACACTGAAGCTTTCTTT.

Notes on this clone: Other DNA sequences in this sample translate to the same CDR3. V is TRBV29-1 and J is TRBJ1-2, with 8 bases identical to TRBD1. This CDR3 is 11 amino acids long. J gave up 6 bases and V 4 bases, and 1 base lay outside the gene matches. Germline loops: CDR1 SQVTM, CDR2 ANQGSEA. The CDR3 bases are TGCAGCGTTGGACAGGGGAATGGCTACACCTTC. It is translated as CSVGQGNGYTF. The full variable domain, with the rest looked up from reference TRBV29-1 and TRBJ1-2, is SAVISQKPSRDICQRGTSLTIQCQVDSQVTMMFWYRQQPGQSLTLIATANQGSEATYESGFVIDKFPISRPNLTFSTLTVSNMSPEDSSIYLCSVGQGNGYTFGSGTRLTVV.

V usage is TRBV5-8 and J usage is TRBJ2-1; the D gene is possibly TRBD2 (6 bases). V was trimmed by 3 bases and J by 4 bases, leaving 14 bases between them. Germline CDR1 and CDR2: SGHTS and YDEGEE. The CDR3 covers 15 residues. The CDR3 region has the DNA TGTGCCAGCAGCTCGGAGGGGCTCAAATACAATGAGCAGTTCTTC. It translates to CASSSEGLKYNEQFF. The whole variable domain, filled in from reference TRBV5-8 and TRBJ2-1, reads EAGVTQSPTHLIKTRGQQATLRCSPISGHTSVYWYQQALGLGLQFLLWYDEGEERNRGNFPPRFSGRQFPNYSSELNVNALELEDSALYLCASSSEGLKYNEQFFGPGTRLTVL.

The V call is TRBV5-1, the J call TRBJ2-1; 15 bases are a match to TRBD2. The germline V gene has CDR1 SGHRS and CDR2 YFSETQ. V was clipped by 4 bases and J by 11 bases; unmatched bases: 4. The CDR3 runs 14 residues. In nucleotides, the CDR3 is TGCGCCAGCAGCGACGGACTAGCGGGAGGGAAGCAGTTCTTC. This sequence encodes CASSDGLAGGKQFF. The variable domain in full, completed from reference TRBV5-1 and TRBJ2-1, reads KAGVTQTPRYLIKTRGQQVTLSCSPISGHRSVSWYQQTPGQGLQFLFEYFSETQRNKGNFPGRFSGRQFSNSRSEMNVSTLELGDSALYLCASSDGLAGGKQFFGPGTRLTVL.

The CDR3 DNA is TGTGCCAGCAGTTTATACCCCGAGGGCTACACCTTC. It specifies CASSLYPEGYTF. The chain joins TRBV28 to TRBJ1-2; the D is unclear. CDR1 and CDR2 (germline): MDHEN, SYDVKM. With 1 base removed from V and 8 bases from J, the gap between germline ends came to 8 bases. CDR3 length equals 12 residues.

This sequence joins TRBV7-8 and TRBJ1-1; tentative D call: TRBD1 (6 bases). This CDR3 spans 15 amino acids. CDR1 SGHVS and CDR2 FQNEAQ come from the germline V gene. V lost 1 base, J lost 4 bases, and 13 bases lay in between. The CDR3 loop is CASSLGRGGTTEAFF. The CDR3 coding sequence is TGTGCCAGCAGCTTAGGAAGGGGGGGGACCACTGAAGCTTTCTTT. The entire variable domain, with the rest obtained from reference TRBV7-8 and TRBJ1-1, is as follows: GAGVSQSPRYKVAKRGQDVALRCDPISGHVSLFWYQQALGQGPEFLTYFQNEAQLDKSGLPSDRFFAERPEGSVSTLKIQRTQQEDSAVYLCASSLGRGGTTEAFFGQGTRLTVV.

The J gene is TRBJ1-1, the V gene TRBV25-1, with TRBD1 matching 8 bases. The CDR3 contains 15 residues. V gave up 3 bases and J gave up 1 base; unmatched junction bases: 4. Germline V gene data show CDR1 as MGHDK and CDR2 as SYGVNS. DNA for the CDR3: TGTGCCAGCAGTGACCCGGACAGGGCGAACACTGAAGCTTTCTTT. Protein: CASSDPDRANTEAFF.

The chain has TRBV11-2 and TRBJ1-2; D is perhaps TRBD1 (6 bases). V lost 0 bases and J 3 bases, leaving 11 bases between the germline ends. Germline V lookup: CDR1 SGHAT, CDR2 FQNNGV. CDR3 size: 15 residues. The CDR3 DNA reads TGTGCCAGCAGCTTAGAGGTGGGGGCTCACTATGGCTACACCTTC. Its translation: CASSLEVGAHYGYTF.

The chain employs TRBV16 and TRBJ1-2; 9 bases align to TRBD1. V was pared by 5 bases and J by 2 bases, with 6 bases of the junction left unmatched. Germline V gives CDR1 KGHSY, CDR2 FQNENV. This CDR3 contains 15 residues. In nucleotides, the CDR3 is TGTGCCAGCAGCAACTCCGGGACAGGGAACTATGGCTACACCTTC. Translating it yields CASSNSGTGNYGYTF.

The V call is TRBV7-8, the J call TRBJ2-6, with D perhaps matching TRBD1 (5 bases). V lost 4 bases and J lost 3, with 7 bases in between. Germline CDR1 is SGHVS and CDR2 is FQNEAQ. The CDR3 is 14 residues long. The CDR3 nucleotides read TGTGCCAGCAGCTATACAGGTGGGGCCAACGTCCTGACTTTC. Translating it yields CASSYTGGANVLTF.